The sequence of this TCR beta chain was determined in a study of identical twins. Regarding the study as a whole: It was cross-sectional statistical analysis, not following the same donors, that the conclusions relied on.

Template switching introduced a universal primer site, and the cDNA bore unique molecular identifiers. TCRdb ran MiXCR on the 5' RACE reads and lists one entry per CDR3 protein. The table includes 550,000 to 700,000 distinct CDR3 sequences, around 20% detected once. This clonotype turned up a few times. What it binds is not known. This CDR3 comprises 11 residues. Germline V CDR1 and CDR2: DFQATT, SNEGSKA (reference sequence). V lost 8 bases to trimming and J lost 13 bases, with 18 bases between them. These data were likewise used in another study, on T cells expressing NK-cell markers.

The sequenced sample was PBMCs. The rearrangement joins TRBV20-1 to TRBJ2-1; D is uncertain. The receptor was isolated from a woman aged 18-35 years in good health. Here the CDR3 reads CSSLLHGDQFF. The DNA for the CDR3 is TGCAGTTCCCTCCTCCATGGTGATCAGTTCTTC.